Below, one T cell receptor (beta chain) is given with its context. What it binds is unknown. The data belong to a study of shared clonotypes between healthy human individuals. General study findings and limits: In having few donors, the study represented limited genetic and exposure-history diversity. A few donors had approximately 4.6% of their naive CD4 clonotypes in common.

The CDR3 spans 15 residues. The germline V and J ends were trimmed by 4 bases and 1 base, with 12 bases remaining between them. CDR1 is SGDLS, CDR2 YYNGEE, per germline. Profiling relied on immunoSEQ multiplex PCR, and the TCRdb table lists in-frame clones only, not all of them. The sample has approximately 1.5 million clones; under 99% are singletons. The sequenced material came from naive CD4+ T cells sorted from blood. Sample subset: CD45RA+ positively selected. The TCR sequence derives from a man aged 30-40 years in good health. The chain combines TRBV9 with TRBJ2-1, with D possibly matching TRBD1 (6 bases). The CDR3 spells CASSPRTVSYNEQFF. CDR3 sequence (DNA): TGTGCCAGCAGCCCGAGGACAGTGTCCTACAATGAGCAGTTCTTC.